This passage covers 8 T cell receptor beta chains from one sample sequenced in a study of T-cell memory formation after mild COVID-19 listed by TCRdb under 2021. The protocol used for the library was 5' RACE. Sequencing was performed on an Illumina NovaSeq 6000. Through fastp at Q25 and MiXCR, TCRdb rebuilt clones from the public reads, retaining in-frame beta chains. Merged by CDR3 protein, the rows form single entries marked with the most common genes and DNA. The sample table shows some 130,000 distinct CDR3 sequences, and about a sixth are seen once. The top ten hold approximately 4.7% of the sample. The specimen sequenced was PBMCs or a T cell subset sorted from them (not recorded which). The receptors stem from a man between 18 and 29 years old who had mild COVID-19 (a few samples of this study predate the infection). The sample titles of this study are shuffled in the database, so cell type and time point are left out; the donor was told from shared clones.

J is TRBJ2-7 and V is TRBV2; unclear D gene. This CDR3 has 10 amino acids. Between the trimmed V and J ends, which lost 5 bases and 6 bases, there was a span of 5 bases. Looked up from germline, CDR1 is SNHLY and CDR2 is FYNNEI. The CDR3 reads CASSTFEQYF. In DNA, the CDR3 is TGTGCCAGCAGTACTTTCGAGCAGTACTTC.

This clonotype was observed at least ten times. The chain employs TRBV5-4 and TRBJ2-7; D tentatively fits TRBD1 or TRBD2 (5 bases each). Germline V lookup: CDR1 SGHNT, CDR2 YYREEE (reference sequence). The CDR3 runs to 12 residues. The V and J ends lost 4 bases and 6 bases respectively, with 11 bases between them. CDR3 amino acids: CASSRDRGEQYF. CDR3 sequence (DNA): TGTGCCAGCAGCCGGGACCGAGGCGAGCAGTACTTC.

This clonotype has a handful of counts. The rearrangement joins TRBV29-1 to TRBJ1-1, with D unresolved. In germline, CDR1 is SQVTM, CDR2 ANQGSEA. The CDR3 consists of 12 residues. V lost 0 bases to trimming and J lost 5 bases, with 7 bases between them. The CDR3 sequence is CSVEDAGTEAFF. CDR3 in DNA: TGCAGCGTTGAAGATGCGGGGACTGAAGCTTTCTTT.

The chain couples TRBV12-3 or TRBV12-4 to TRBJ2-7, with D maybe TRBD2 (5 bases). The CDR3 covers 12 residues. Trimming took off 5 bases at V and 2 bases at J, with 7 bases between the two ends. CDR3 nucleotide sequence: TGTGCCAGCAGTGGAGGCCCCTACGAGCAGTACTTC. This codes for CASSGGPYEQYF.

This clonotype was picked up many times. The gene calls are TRBV3-1 and TRBJ2-5; TRBD2 matches at 8 bases. This CDR3 spans 13 amino acids. The J segment lost 5 bases and the V segment lost 4 bases, leaving 3 bases of the junction unmatched. Germline V gene lookup returns CDR1 LGHDT and CDR2 YNNKEL (reference sequence). The CDR3 DNA is TGTGCCAGCAGCCTTCGACTAGCGGAGACCCAGTACTTC. It codes for CASSLRLAETQYF.

The chain joins TRBV7-2 to TRBJ2-4, with 7 bases that match TRBD1. Germline assignment: CDR1 SGHTA and CDR2 FQGNSA. V dropped 5 bases and J dropped 2; count of bases not matched to a gene: 6. The CDR3 runs 15 residues. The CDR3 bases are TGTGCCAGCAGCCTAGGGGGCAGTACCAAAAACATTCAGTACTTC. Protein sequence: CASSLGGSTKNIQYF.

There are many counts of this clonotype. The genes are TRBV3-1 and TRBJ1-6, with TRBD1 as a possible D gene (5 bases). Germline loops: CDR1 LGHDT, CDR2 YNNKEL (reference sequence). This CDR3 comprises 12 residues. V lost 7 bases and J lost 8, with 9 bases in between. Here the CDR3 reads CASKGTDSPLHF. CDR3 sequence (DNA): TGTGCCAGCAAGGGGACGGATTCACCCCTCCACTTT.

This clonotype was picked up a small number of times. This chain connects TRBV6-2 or TRBV6-3 to TRBJ1-1; tentative D call: TRBD1 (5 bases). Germline V CDR1 and CDR2: MNHEY, SVGEGT. This CDR3 spans 14 amino acids. Trimming stripped 6 bases from V and 4 bases from J, with 15 bases between. The CDR3 coding sequence is TGTGCCAGCAGCCGGGGGGTTGGAGGCACTGAAGCTTTCTTT. This sequence encodes CASSRGVGGTEAFF.